This TCR beta chain is drawn from a study of T cells in localized non-small cell lung cancer (dated by TCRdb to the early 2020s). In the study overall: The study analyzed T cell repertoires of about 230 early-stage NSCLC patients, comparing tumors and uninvolved tumor-adjacent lungs. The cohort consisted of roughly 240 treatment-naive NSCLC patients whose localized lung tumors had been resected. The mean age of the NSCLC patients was about 64 years, with fewer than 150 men and nearly 110 women.

As concerns this clone: Its antigen has not been determined. Base qualities are not recorded, but no much larger clone differs from it by a single base.

The immunoSEQ Assay was used to sequence TCR beta CDR3 regions from DNA. As for the authors' bioinformatics: T cell density was computed as TCR beta template counts normalized to usable DNA estimated by amplifying housekeeping genes. Using the preseqR package, richness was estimated by extrapolating to 120,000 templates for tissue samples and 400,000 templates for PBMC samples. Clonality was taken to be one minus Pielou's evenness. To identify tissue-enriched TCRs, differential abundance testing was run on productive amino-acid clonotypes with a minimum total count of 5 and an alpha of 0.1. The Jaccard Index and the Morisita Overlap Index were used to quantify repertoire overlap between compartments. GLIPH grouped TCR beta CDR3s together with public tetramer-defined viral CDR3s, and a viral motif had to include at least three viral sequences and show V-gene enrichment. The source is immuneACCESS, and TCRdb retained only in-frame sequences with V and J called. Part of the clones is not carried over; for the studies checked, unresolved V genes explain less than half of this, and the remainder is unexplained. That table is the source of V, J and clone size, and D and trimming were worked out from the DNA. The sample table lists tens of thousands of clones, about 91% of them with a count of one. The top ten clones comprise 15% of the sample.

What the study reported, not specific to this receptor: Because multi-region tumor sequencing was not performed, intratumor heterogeneity could not be ruled out. A median of approximately 62 of the top 100 tumor clones turned up in the paired uninvolved adjacent lung, and fewer than 35 of those clones also ranked among the top 100 of that same adjacent lung. Because the study design was exploratory, TCR variables were selected using unadjusted p-values without false-discovery rate correction. Uninvolved tumor-adjacent lung showed the highest T cell clonality, higher than tumor, which suggests more focused antigenic responses in the uninvolved tumor-adjacent lung. Higher blood T cell density associated with longer overall survival, while higher adjacent-lung clonality associated with shorter survival.

V loses 0 bases of germline sequence and J loses 2 bases, and the interval between the two ends is 12 bases. The germline V gene (reference sequence) specifies SGHKS as CDR1 and YYEKEE as CDR2. Inclusive of the bounding cysteine and phenylalanine, the CDR3 is 15 residues long. The retained sequence is limited to the CDR3, 45 bases, with the frame set at the first base. At diagnosis, peripheral blood, uninvolved tumor-adjacent lung and tumor were collected and were preserved as a mix of fresh-frozen and FFPE material. For TCR repertoire profiling, blood samples were analyzed in the form of peripheral blood mononuclear cells.

The material sequenced was peripheral blood, taken before any cancer treatment. The rearranged chain carries TRBV5-5 and TRBJ2-7; the D segment cannot be called with confidence. The sequence came from a man aged 40 to 70 with stage I squamous cell lung carcinoma. CDR3 region: CASSLEVGSTYEQYF. At the DNA level, the sequence is TGTGCCAGCAGCTTGGAGGTTGGGTCCACCTACGAGCAGTACTTC.